The 22 T cell receptor beta chains below come from one sample, sequenced in a study of T cells in localized non-small cell lung cancer. Assay: immunoSEQ multiplex PCR; the TCRdb copy retains only in-frame clones and omits some. The sample shows more than 1,500 clones, roughly two fifths of them seen only once. The sample here was lung tumor tissue, taken before any cancer treatment. These receptors were taken from a woman aged 40 to 75 with stage I lung adenocarcinoma.

The chain recombines TRBV30 with TRBJ1-1; D possibly corresponds to TRBD1 (6 bases). Germline lookup yields CDR1 GTSNPN and CDR2 SVGIG (reference sequence). V shed 5 bases and J shed 3 bases, with 13 bases lying between them. This CDR3 comprises 13 residues. The CDR3 here is CAWAGDEDTEAFF. The CDR3 nucleotides are TGTGCCTGGGCAGGGGATGAGGACACTGAAGCTTTCTTT.

This clone was counted only a few times. The chain uses TRBV6-7 and TRBJ2-6; TRBD1 matches at 10 bases. TRBV6-7 is an open reading frame, and its role is uncertain. V was pared by 6 bases and J by 1 base, with 6 bases of the junction left unmatched. The CDR3 has 17 residues. The CDR3 sequence: CASRRGTGVSGANVLTF. The CDR3 bases are TGTGCCAGCAGGAGGGGGACAGGGGTTTCTGGGGCCAACGTCCTGACTTTC.

This clone was recorded a few times. The V gene is TRBV5-1, the J gene TRBJ2-5, with D unresolved. The CDR3 runs 14 residues. The V end lost 0 bases, the J end lost 3 bases, and 9 bases lay between the germline ends. The germline V gene encodes CDR1 SGHRS and CDR2 YFSETQ. The DNA of the CDR3 is TGCGCCAGCAGCTTGGAACAGCTAAAAGAGACCCAGTACTTC. Its protein is CASSLEQLKETQYF.

CDR3 bases: TGTGCTAGTGGCCGTTCGGCGGCCACAGATACGCAGTATTTT. Encoded protein: CASGRSAATDTQYF. The chain combines TRBV12-5 with TRBJ2-3; D unclear. With 6 bases removed from V and 2 bases from J, the gap between germline ends came to 12 bases. Germline loops: CDR1 LGHNT, CDR2 FRNRAP. The CDR3 runs to 14 residues.

The genes are TRBV18 and TRBJ1-1; D uncertain. Between the trimmed V and J ends, which lost 2 bases and 7 bases, there was a span of 11 bases. Germline loops: CDR1 KGHSH, CDR2 LQKENI. The CDR3 extends over 13 amino acids. CDR3 coding DNA: TGTGCCAGCTCACCAGACTTTACAGATGAAGCTTTCTTT. Its translation: CASSPDFTDEAFF. Full variable domain (rest looked up from reference TRBV18 and TRBJ1-1): NAGVMQNPRHLVRRRGQEARLRCSPMKGHSHVYWYRQLPEEGLKFMVYLQKENIIDESGMPKERFSAEFPKEGPSILRIQQVVRGDSAAYFCASSPDFTDEAFFGQGTRLTVV.

The chain joins TRBV19 to TRBJ1-2; 8 bases align to TRBD1. The V gene end was trimmed by 7 bases and the J gene end by 4 bases; junction bases not matched to a gene: 11. Germline lookup yields CDR1 LNHDA and CDR2 SQIVND (reference sequence). CDR3 length equals 15 residues. The CDR3 here is CASTMTGTGGYGYTF. Written as DNA, the CDR3 is TGTGCCAGTACCATGACCGGGACAGGTGGCTATGGCTACACCTTC.

This rearrangement joins TRBV19 to TRBJ2-1, with D maybe TRBD1 (6 bases). The germline CDR1 and CDR2 sequences are LNHDA and SQIVND (reference sequence). The V gene lost 6 bases and the J gene lost 7 bases, with 19 bases spanning the gap. The CDR3 covers 15 residues. The CDR3 is CASSLGQGMLNEQFF. The CDR3 DNA is TGTGCCAGTAGCCTAGGGCAGGGGATGTTGAATGAGCAGTTCTTC. Drawing the rest from reference TRBV19 and TRBJ2-1, the complete variable domain is DGGITQSPKYLFRKEGQNVTLSCEQNLNHDAMYWYRQDPGQGLRLIYYSQIVNDFQKGDIAEGYSVSREKKESFPLTVTSAQKNPTAFYLCASSLGQGMLNEQFFGPGTRLTVL.

This clone is deemed medium-sized. The chain employs TRBV11-3 and TRBJ2-7; maybe TRBD2 (6 bases). CDR1 is SGHNT and CDR2 is YENEEA in the germline V gene. The CDR3 extends over 14 amino acids. The germline V and J ends were trimmed by 2 bases and 5 bases, with 13 bases remaining between them. The CDR3 spells CASSLLGGVHEQYF. CDR3 DNA sequence: TGTGCCAGCAGCTTATTGGGAGGCGTCCACGAGCAGTACTTC.

The chain employs TRBV15 and TRBJ2-7; 9 positions match TRBD1. The J segment lost 6 bases and the V segment lost 0 bases, leaving 9 bases of the junction unmatched. The CDR3 spans 16 residues. Germline V lookup: CDR1 LNHNV, CDR2 YYDKDF (reference sequence). Here the CDR3 reads CATSRDLTGGAGEQYF. CDR3 DNA: TGTGCCACCAGCAGAGATTTAACAGGGGGCGCGGGCGAGCAGTACTTC.

This clone appeared a few times. The rearrangement joins TRBV11-3 to TRBJ2-5, with D maybe TRBD1 (6 bases). CDR1 SGHNT and CDR2 YENEEA come from the germline V gene. This CDR3 contains 15 residues. The V gene lost 3 bases and the J gene lost 1 base, with 12 bases spanning the gap. In DNA, the CDR3 is TGTGCCAGCAGCTTGGACAGTAGTACCCAAGAGACCCAGTACTTC. It translates to CASSLDSSTQETQYF.

The chain combines TRBV1 with TRBJ1-2; the tabulated D call, TRBD1, remains unverified against the DNA. TRBV1 is an annotated pseudogene. The CDR3 is 16 residues long. The CDR3: CASSQPTTTGVGGYTF. In DNA, the CDR3 is TGCGCCAGCAGCCAACCCACCACGACAGGGGTTGGAGGCTACACCTTC.

This clone was counted a single time. The gene calls are TRBV19 and TRBJ1-1; D may be TRBD1 (6 bases). From germline, CDR1 is LNHDA and CDR2 SQIVND (reference sequence). The V end was cut by 4 bases, the J end by 1 base, with 16 bases between. The CDR3 spans 16 residues. The CDR3 reads CASSSRQVKTNTEAFF. DNA for the CDR3: TGTGCCAGTAGTAGCCGACAGGTAAAGACGAACACTGAAGCTTTCTTT.

The V and J genes are TRBV18 and TRBJ1-2; D gene unclear. CDR3 size: 13 residues. CDR1 KGHSH and CDR2 LQKENI come from the germline V gene. V was clipped by 5 bases and J by 8 bases, with 15 bases between them. CDR3 nucleotides: TGTGCCAGCTCAGCCACTGGGGTCTCCGGCTACACCTTC. Residues: CASSATGVSGYTF.

The chain is built from TRBV29-1 and TRBJ1-1; TRBD1 is a possible D gene (5 bases). The CDR3 extends over 14 amino acids. Germline values: CDR1 SQVTM, CDR2 ANQGSEA. Trimming took 5 bases from V and 4 from J, leaving 17 bases between them. The CDR3 region has the DNA TGCAGCGTTCTGGTTAGGGGAATGAGCACTGAAGCTTTCTTT. This codes for CSVLVRGMSTEAFF.

The gene calls are TRBV11-3 and TRBJ1-1, with D perhaps matching TRBD1 (6 bases). The CDR3 has 15 residues. Deletions cut 1 base from V and 4 bases from J, with 13 bases between. CDR1 SGHNT and CDR2 YENEEA come from the germline V gene. DNA for the CDR3: TGTGCCAGCAGCTTAGTCCCCCGGGGGGCCACTGAAGCTTTCTTT. Amino acids: CASSLVPRGATEAFF.

This clone was counted a few times. The genes are TRBV1 and TRBJ1-2. TRBV1 is a listed pseudogene. The CDR3 totals 16 residues. CDR3 amino acids: CASSQKGGGGDYGYTF. The CDR3 DNA follows: TGCGCCAGCAGCCAAAAGGGAGGCGGAGGGGACTATGGCTACACCTTC.

The chain combines TRBV19 with TRBJ2-1, with 13 nucleotides matching TRBD2. V lost 7 bases and J lost 9; bases outside the gene matches: 6. The germline V gene has CDR1 LNHDA and CDR2 SQIVND (reference sequence). This CDR3 contains 14 residues. The CDR3 region is CASTKLAGGLEQFF. CDR3 coding DNA: TGTGCCAGTACCAAACTAGCGGGGGGGCTTGAGCAGTTCTTC.

The V and J genes are TRBV29-1 and TRBJ1-2; 8 nucleotides line up with TRBD1. The CDR3 has 12 residues. With V trimmed by 7 bases and J by 4 bases, 5 bases remained unmatched. The germline V gene encodes CDR1 SQVTM and CDR2 ANQGSEA. Here the CDR3 reads CSDETGGYGYTF. The DNA for the CDR3 is TGCAGCGACGAAACAGGGGGCTATGGCTACACCTTC.

The genes are TRBV11-3 and TRBJ2-2, with 7 bases aligning to TRBD2. The CDR3 totals 17 residues. The trim removed 3 bases at V and 2 bases at J, leaving 9 bases unmatched. From germline, CDR1 is SGHNT and CDR2 YENEEA. The chain's CDR3 is CASSLESSSGNTGELFF. In DNA form, the CDR3 reads TGTGCCAGCAGCTTGGAGTCGTCTAGCGGTAACACCGGGGAGCTGTTTTTT.

J is TRBJ1-1 and V is TRBV28, with D uncertain. This CDR3 comprises 15 residues. Germline V lookup: CDR1 MDHEN, CDR2 SYDVKM. With 3 bases removed from V and 4 bases from J, the gap between germline ends came to 15 bases. Written as DNA, the CDR3 is TGTGCCAGCAGTTTTCCGACGGGAGGTAGCACTGAAGCTTTCTTT. As protein: CASSFPTGGSTEAFF.

The genes are TRBV12-5 and TRBJ1-5, with D perhaps matching TRBD1 (6 bases). Germline assignment: CDR1 LGHNT and CDR2 FRNRAP. The V gene lost 0 bases and the J gene lost 6 bases, with 18 bases spanning the gap. The CDR3 sequence is 17 residues long. The CDR3 spells CASGLVQGQGIAQPQHF. The CDR3 DNA sequence: TGTGCTAGTGGTTTGGTTCAGGGGCAGGGGATCGCTCAGCCCCAGCATTTT.

This sequence joins TRBV19 and TRBJ1-5, with D hard to call. V gave up 6 bases and J gave up 0 bases, with 6 bases separating them. CDR3 length equals 13 residues. Germline V gene lookup returns CDR1 LNHDA and CDR2 SQIVND (reference sequence). In DNA, the CDR3 is TGTGCCAGTAGCGGAAATAGCAATCAGCCCCAGCATTTT. Translated: CASSGNSNQPQHF. The full variable domain, its missing parts supplied by reference TRBV19 and TRBJ1-5, is DGGITQSPKYLFRKEGQNVTLSCEQNLNHDAMYWYRQDPGQGLRLIYYSQIVNDFQKGDIAEGYSVSREKKESFPLTVTSAQKNPTAFYLCASSGNSNQPQHFGDGTRLSIL.